This TCR beta chain was sequenced for a study of beta chain features in type 1 diabetes. General study results and limits: Shorter templates might be favored by PCR, and equally so in patients and in controls.

V gave up 6 bases and J gave up 0 bases; unmatched junction bases: 10. The CDR3 is made up of 17 amino acids. Germline CDR1 and CDR2: LNHDA and SQIVND (reference sequence). With respect to this clone: The target antigen is unknown.

Sequenced material consisted of expressed TCRB transcripts (all of the isolated RNA was reverse transcribed). This table comes from immunoSEQ multiplex PCR, and its TCRdb copy is limited to in-frame clones, with some not included. Among 300,000 to 400,000 clones, more than 9.5% were seen once, and the ten largest hold just over 0.015%. Sequencing was done on a sample of naive CD4+ T cells from blood. The sequence came from a woman aged 30 to 39 in good health. This rearrangement joins TRBV19 to TRBJ2-7, with 11 bases lining up with TRBD1. The CDR3 DNA follows: TGTGCCAGTAGCCACTTAGCGGGACAGGGGGACTCCTACGAGCAGTACTTC. Translation gives CASSHLAGQGDSYEQYF.